The 17 T cell receptor beta chains below come from one sample, sequenced in a study of blood T cell repertoires in COVID-19. The method was immunoSEQ multiplex PCR; TCRdb's version includes in-frame clones alone and lacks a portion of them. The sample records 110,000 to 150,000 clones, around 89% being singletons. What was sequenced was peripheral blood. All receptors come from a man aged 60 to 69 with active or convalescent COVID-19.

The rearrangement links TRBV7-9 to TRBJ1-6; D gene unclear. The CDR3 covers 13 residues. V was clipped by 1 base and J by 10 bases, with 8 bases between them. The germline V gene encodes CDR1 SEHNR and CDR2 FQNEAQ (reference sequence). The CDR3 nucleotides read TGTGCCAGCAGCTTAGAAATGACATCACCCCTCCACTTT. Encoded protein: CASSLEMTSPLHF.

The chain uses TRBV5-4 and TRBJ1-2; D is uncertain. The CDR3 totals 14 residues. Trimming pared 4 bases from V and 3 bases from J, leaving 13 bases between. Germline CDR1 is SGHNT and CDR2 is YYREEE (reference sequence). The CDR3: CASSRSLQDYGYTF. The CDR3 bases are TGTGCCAGCAGCCGGTCACTTCAGGACTATGGCTACACCTTC.

The chain links TRBV5-6 to TRBJ1-6, with D hard to call. Germline lookup yields CDR1 SGHDT and CDR2 YYEEEE. Trimming removed 0 bases at V and 2 bases at J, with 9 bases between. This CDR3 comprises 16 residues. The DNA for the CDR3 is TGTGCCAGCAGCTTGGGCAACGAGGCCTATAATTCACCCCTCCACTTT. Protein product: CASSLGNEAYNSPLHF. The full variable domain, with the rest looked up from reference TRBV5-6 and TRBJ1-6, is DAGVTQSPTHLIKTRGQQVTLRCSPKSGHDTVSWYQQALGQGPQFIFQYYEEEERQRGNFPDRFSGHQFPNYSSELNVNALLLGDSALYLCASSLGNEAYNSPLHFGNGTRLTVT.

The chain has TRBV5-4 and TRBJ2-3; 12 bases are a match to TRBD2. From germline, CDR1 is SGHNT and CDR2 YYREEE (reference sequence). V dropped 1 base and J dropped 0; count of bases not matched to a gene: 9. The CDR3 loop spans 19 amino acids. CDR3 residues: CASSLKTSGGFSSTDTQYF. The DNA for the CDR3 is TGTGCCAGCAGCTTGAAAACTAGCGGGGGGTTTTCTAGCACAGATACGCAGTATTTT.

V gene TRBV9 combines with J gene TRBJ2-5; D is perhaps TRBD2 (7 bases). The CDR3 contains 14 residues. Trimming left V 2 bases short and J 5 bases short, with 13 bases between. Looked up from germline, CDR1 is SGDLS and CDR2 is YYNGEE. CDR3 nucleotide sequence: TGTGCCAGCAGCGTCATGGGAGGGGGGGAGACCCAGTACTTC. This encodes CASSVMGGGETQYF.

This clone was counted a few times. The V gene is TRBV6-5, the J gene TRBJ1-2, with D perhaps matching TRBD1 (6 bases). The CDR3 sequence is 14 residues long. Germline CDR1 reads MNHEY; CDR2 reads SVGAGI. Trimming took 2 bases from V and 4 from J, leaving 11 bases between them. The CDR3 coding sequence is TGTGCCAGCAGTTACGCAGGGGCCAGCTATGGCTACACCTTC. Its protein is CASSYAGASYGYTF.

The V and J genes are TRBV27 and TRBJ2-1; 9 bases fit TRBD1. Trimming at V came to 7 bases and at J to 4 bases, leaving 8 bases not matched to a gene. Germline CDR1 reads MNHEY; CDR2 reads SMNVEV (reference sequence). This CDR3 is 15 amino acids long. This chain's CDR3 is CASNIDRGTYNEQFF. The CDR3 DNA reads as TGTGCCAGCAATATAGACAGGGGGACTTACAATGAGCAGTTCTTC.

A single count supports this clone. This chain links TRBV19 with TRBJ1-3; perhaps TRBD1 as D (6 bases). The germline gives CDR1 LNHDA, CDR2 SQIVND (reference sequence). The CDR3 has 14 amino acids. Trimming pared 7 bases from V and 2 bases from J, leaving 12 bases between. CDR3 sequence: CASTQGSAGNTIYF. CDR3 coding DNA: TGTGCCAGTACCCAGGGGAGCGCTGGAAACACCATATATTTT. The full variable domain, with the rest looked up from reference TRBV19 and TRBJ1-3, is DGGITQSPKYLFRKEGQNVTLSCEQNLNHDAMYWYRQDPGQGLRLIYYSQIVNDFQKGDIAEGYSVSREKKESFPLTVTSAQKNPTAFYLCASTQGSAGNTIYFGEGSWLTVV.

The rearrangement uses TRBV7-2 and TRBJ1-2; 8 bases are a match to TRBD1. There are 16 residues in the CDR3. Germline V gene data show CDR1 as SGHTA and CDR2 as FQGNSA. The trim removed 4 bases at V and 4 bases at J, leaving 11 bases unmatched. The CDR3 loop reads CASSSRRQGAIYGYTF. The CDR3 DNA follows: TGTGCCAGCAGCTCGCGCCGGCAGGGGGCTATCTATGGCTACACCTTC.

The chain uses TRBV20-1 and TRBJ2-3, with D possibly matching TRBD1 (5 bases). Germline V CDR1 and CDR2: DFQATT, SNEGSKA (reference sequence). The CDR3 runs to 15 residues. Trimming cost V 3 bases and J 7 bases, with 20 bases left between them. CDR3 residues: CSASPRGRTTNTQYF. The CDR3 bases are TGCAGTGCTAGTCCCAGAGGAAGGACAACCAATACGCAGTATTTT.

The chain recombines TRBV4-1 with TRBJ2-5; D gene uncertain. The CDR3 has 14 residues. V was cut by 1 base and J by 5 bases, with 11 bases left in between. Germline CDR1 reads MGHRA; CDR2 reads YSYEKL. In nucleotides, the CDR3 is TGCGCCAGCAGCCAAGGGGCCGTCGGTGAGACCCAGTACTTC. This gives the protein CASSQGAVGETQYF.

The chain joins TRBV19 to TRBJ2-2; a possible D gene is TRBD2 (6 bases). Germline V gene sequence: CDR1 LNHDA, CDR2 SQIVND (reference sequence). The CDR3 extends over 15 amino acids. V lost 5 bases to trimming and J lost 2 bases, with 12 bases between them. CDR3 sequence (DNA): TGTGCCAGTAGTCCAGGGACTCCCAACACCGGGGAGCTGTTTTTT. Amino acids: CASSPGTPNTGELFF.

The chain uses TRBV6-6 and TRBJ1-3; TRBD1 might be the D (5 bases). Between the trimmed V and J ends, which lost 7 bases and 4 bases, there was a span of 17 bases. Germline CDR1 reads MNHNY; CDR2 reads SVGAGI (reference sequence). The CDR3 runs to 15 residues. The CDR3 DNA reads TGTGCCAGCAATTCGGGGGGGTTCGGCGGAAACACCATATATTTT. It encodes CASNSGGFGGNTIYF.

The chain carries TRBV24-1 and TRBJ2-2; tentatively, D is TRBD1 (5 bases). The germline CDR1 and CDR2 sequences are KGHDR and SFDVKD. The V gene lost 0 bases and the J gene lost 1 base, with 5 bases spanning the gap. The CDR3 contains 15 residues. CDR3 sequence reads: CATSDLQGNTGELFF. CDR3 nucleotide sequence: TGTGCCACCAGTGATTTGCAGGGGAACACCGGGGAGCTGTTTTTT.

The chain uses TRBV28 and TRBJ1-5; 12 nucleotides match TRBD1. Germline-derived CDR1 and CDR2 are MDHEN and SYDVKM. This CDR3 has 17 residues. Unmatched junction bases numbered 13, after V lost 7 bases and J lost 6 bases. For the CDR3, the DNA is TGTGCCAGCACCTCGCCATCCGGGACAGGGGGCGGTCAGCCCCAGCATTTT. It codes for CASTSPSGTGGGQPQHF.

The chain links TRBV11-2 to TRBJ2-7, with 8 positions matching TRBD2. In germline, CDR1 is SGHAT, CDR2 FQNNGV. This CDR3 has 18 amino acids. V was clipped by 0 bases and J by 3 bases; unmatched bases: 13. The CDR3 coding sequence is TGTGCCAGCAGCTTAGAGGAGGGGAGTATAGCGGGGCACTACGAGCAGTACTTC. Its protein product is CASSLEEGSIAGHYEQYF.

The chain couples TRBV7-3 to TRBJ2-1; TRBD2 matches at 13 bases. The CDR3 loop spans 17 amino acids. The V gene end was trimmed by 0 bases and the J gene end by 9 bases; junction bases not matched to a gene: 8. Germline loops: CDR1 SGHTA, CDR2 FQGTGA. CDR3 in DNA: TGTGCCAGCAGCTTAACCCGGGGACTAGCGGGAAGAAGTGAGCAGTTCTTC. It codes for CASSLTRGLAGRSEQFF.